The clone carrying this T cell receptor (beta chain) was found many times. This entry belongs to a study of metastatic and nonmetastatic thyroid tumors. Looking at the study overall: Repertoires were compared across blood and tumor or nodule tissue from malignant and benign thyroid patients.

TCRdb re-called clones via MiXCR from the PCR reads. The table shows 50,000 to 65,000 clones, with approximately 19% occurring only once. The CDR3 is 15 residues long. Trimming removed 0 bases at V and 7 bases at J, with 14 bases between. CDR1 SGDLS and CDR2 YYNGEE come from the germline V gene. Ahead of thyroid surgery, no patient had received treatment of any kind. This chain joins TRBV9 and TRBJ2-1; D is unclear. This clonotype originated in a female donor with papillary thyroid cancer or a benign thyroid nodule (not recorded which). Some clones in this sample may be carry-over from other donors' samples. The sample consisted of blood. As DNA, the CDR3 is TGTGCCAGCAGCGTAGAGGTCTGGGGAAGGAATGAGCAGTTCTTC. Amino acids: CASSVEVWGRNEQFF.